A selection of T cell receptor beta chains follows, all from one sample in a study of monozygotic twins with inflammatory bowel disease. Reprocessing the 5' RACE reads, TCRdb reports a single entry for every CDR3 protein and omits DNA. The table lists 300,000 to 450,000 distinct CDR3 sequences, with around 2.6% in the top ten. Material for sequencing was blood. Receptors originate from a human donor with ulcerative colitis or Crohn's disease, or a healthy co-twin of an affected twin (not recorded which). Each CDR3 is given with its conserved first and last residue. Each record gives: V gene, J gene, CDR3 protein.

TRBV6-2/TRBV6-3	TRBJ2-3	CASSLPPGQLQYF
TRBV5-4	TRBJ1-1	CASSAGTGGESGPFF
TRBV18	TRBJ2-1	CASSRVLDFYNEQFF
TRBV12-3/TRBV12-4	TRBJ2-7	CASSLGQRAPYEQYF
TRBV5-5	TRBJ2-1	CASSYGLAVSYNEQFF
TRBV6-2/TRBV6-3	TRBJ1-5	CASSHLRGSNQPQHF
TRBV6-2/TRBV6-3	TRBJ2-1	CASSPGGVPLYNEQFF
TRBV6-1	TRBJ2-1	CASSRTGYDYNEQFF
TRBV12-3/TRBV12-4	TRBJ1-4	CASSFDMPREKLFF
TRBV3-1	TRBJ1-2	CASSPRDTSIYGYTF
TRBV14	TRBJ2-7	CASSQVLDYEQYF
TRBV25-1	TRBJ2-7	CASSERGLYSFYEQYF
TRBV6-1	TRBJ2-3	CASSPRPDRGIDTQYF
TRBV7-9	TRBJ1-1	CASSLGSSVNTEAFF
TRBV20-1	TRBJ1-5	CSANPYLRGVGQPQHF
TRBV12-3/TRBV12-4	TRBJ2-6	CASSLARAGANVLTF
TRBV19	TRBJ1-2	CASSMTNNYGYTF